This TCR beta chain was identified in a study of blood T cell repertoires in COVID-19. Produced via immunoSEQ multiplex PCR; TCRdb's table is partial and in-frame only. This table holds tens of thousands of clones, approximately 86% found once. Deletions cut 6 bases from V and 7 bases from J, with 13 bases between. The CDR3 consists of 14 residues. Germline CDR1 is MNHEY and CDR2 is SVGAGI. The sequencing sample was made of peripheral blood. This TCR derives from a woman over 75 with active or convalescent COVID-19. The genes are TRBV6-5 and TRBJ1-6; perhaps TRBD1 as D (6 bases). The CDR3 DNA is TGTGCCAGCAGGACGGACAGCCAGAATTCACCCCTCCACTTT. Translating gives CASRTDSQNSPLHF.